These 17 T cell receptor beta chains share one sample of origin, sequenced in a study of T cell responses to AZD1222 COVID-19 vaccine. Measured with immunoSEQ multiplex PCR; TCRdb has only the in-frame clones, and not every one. The sample lists about 150,000 clones; 88% were seen once. Sequenced material: peripheral blood, taken on day 0 of AZD1222 vaccination. These TCRs come from an adult in good health.

This chain links TRBV7-2 with TRBJ2-1; D gene uncertain. Germline assignment: CDR1 SGHTA and CDR2 FQGNSA. CDR3 length: 11 residues. V gave up 5 bases and J gave up 8 bases, with 7 bases separating them. The CDR3 nucleotides are TGTGCCAGCAGCCTTCGGTATGAGCAGTTCTTC. Amino acids: CASSLRYEQFF.

This chain uses TRBV5-6 with TRBJ1-6; TRBD1 might be the D (5 bases). The V end was cut by 3 bases, the J end by 9 bases, with 16 bases between. The germline gives CDR1 SGHDT, CDR2 YYEEEE. CDR3 length: 15 residues. The chain's CDR3 is CASSSPGDEVSPLHF. The CDR3, as DNA: TGTGCCAGCAGCTCGCCGGGGGATGAAGTTTCACCCCTCCACTTT.

This clone turned up a few times. The chain carries TRBV4-1 and TRBJ1-3; D may be TRBD1 (5 bases). Germline CDR1 MGHRA, CDR2 YSYEKL. The CDR3 is 14 amino acids. V dropped 1 base and J dropped 8 bases, with 12 bases sitting between them. The CDR3 bases are TGCGCCAGCAGCCAAGCCGGGGGTTCGGACACCATATATTTT. This encodes CASSQAGGSDTIYF.

The chain is built from TRBV18 and TRBJ2-1; 9 positions agree with TRBD1. This CDR3 spans 15 amino acids. V shed 5 bases and J 2 bases; nucleotides not matched to a gene: 4. The germline gives CDR1 KGHSH, CDR2 LQKENI. For the CDR3, the DNA is TGTGCCAGCTCATCCGGGACAGGGACCTACAATGAGCAGTTCTTC. This gives the protein CASSSGTGTYNEQFF.

The V call is TRBV28, the J call TRBJ1-5; no definite D call. Trimming took 7 bases from V and 1 from J, leaving 14 bases between them. Germline lookup yields CDR1 MDHEN and CDR2 SYDVKM. The CDR3 is 15 amino acids. DNA for the CDR3: TGTGCCAGCATCATTAACGGAGGGAGCAATCAGCCCCAGCATTTT. Its protein product is CASIINGGSNQPQHF.

This rearrangement joins TRBV5-1 to TRBJ2-3; D is tentatively TRBD1 or TRBD2 (5 bases each). The CDR3 is made up of 14 amino acids. Germline V gives CDR1 SGHRS, CDR2 YFSETQ. Trimming shortened V by 7 bases and J by 2 bases, and 14 bases separated the two germline ends. The CDR3 reads CASSMLGDTDTQYF. The CDR3 DNA sequence: TGCGCCAGCTCCATGCTGGGGGACACAGATACGCAGTATTTT.

The V call is TRBV9, the J call TRBJ2-1, with 11 bases aligning to TRBD1. V gave up 0 bases and J gave up 6 bases; unmatched junction bases: 5. CDR1 and CDR2 from the germline V gene are SGDLS and YYNGEE. The CDR3 length is 16 residues. CDR3 region: CASSVGPGQGVNEQFF. CDR3 nucleotide sequence: TGTGCCAGCAGCGTAGGGCCGGGACAGGGGGTCAATGAGCAGTTCTTC.

The rearrangement uses TRBV28 and TRBJ1-2; 8 nucleotides align to TRBD1. From germline, CDR1 is MDHEN and CDR2 SYDVKM. The length of the CDR3 is 15 residues. The V and J ends lost 5 bases and 5 bases, in that order; junction bases with no gene match: 10. The CDR3 here is CASSLTTGAQYGYTF. CDR3 in DNA: TGTGCCAGCAGTCTCACGACAGGGGCACAATATGGCTACACCTTC.

The chain couples TRBV20-1 to TRBJ2-7; D may be TRBD2 (6 bases). Germline V gene sequence: CDR1 DFQATT, CDR2 SNEGSKA (reference sequence). V was cut by 6 bases and J by 5 bases, with 11 bases left in between. The CDR3 loop spans 11 amino acids. The CDR3 region is CSAGGDHEQYF. The CDR3 DNA follows: TGCAGTGCAGGCGGGGACCACGAGCAGTACTTC.

The chain is built from TRBV6-6 and TRBJ2-7, with unresolved D. Per germline, CDR1 MNHNY and CDR2 SVGAGI (reference sequence). Trimming stripped 6 bases from V and 4 bases from J, with 7 bases between. This CDR3 is built from 11 residues. In DNA, the CDR3 is TGTGCCAGCAGCCACGTGTACGAGCAGTACTTC. This sequence encodes CASSHVYEQYF.

The genes are TRBV20-1 and TRBJ1-4; D remains ambiguous. The CDR3 contains 11 residues. Germline values: CDR1 DFQATT, CDR2 SNEGSKA (reference sequence). The V end was cut by 0 bases, the J end by 7 bases, with 3 bases between. CDR3 amino acids: CSARDLEKLFF. The CDR3 nucleotides are TGCAGTGCTAGAGATCTTGAAAAACTGTTTTTT.

The chain has TRBV28 and TRBJ2-2, with D possibly TRBD1 on 6 matching bases. CDR3 length: 16 residues. Trimming stripped 3 bases from V and 5 bases from J, with 16 bases between. CDR1 MDHEN and CDR2 SYDVKM come from the germline V gene. CDR3 loop: CASSLRAGVGTGELFF. CDR3 coding DNA: TGTGCCAGCAGTTTGAGGGCAGGGGTTGGGACCGGGGAGCTGTTTTTT.

The V call is TRBV6-2 or TRBV6-3, the J call TRBJ2-7; D call uncertain. Germline V gene lookup returns CDR1 MNHEY and CDR2 SVGEGT. CDR3 length: 17 residues. Trimming removed 4 bases from V and 2 bases from J, with 21 bases in between. Written as DNA, the CDR3 is TGTGCCAGCAGTTGGGCCGAGCACACCTCGATTCCCTACGAGCAGTACTTC. Its protein product is CASSWAEHTSIPYEQYF.

Only one count was recorded for this clone. The chain recombines TRBV6-5 with TRBJ1-4; 7 bases match TRBD1. Germline CDR1 and CDR2: MNHEY and SVGAGI. V lost 5 bases to trimming and J lost 4 bases; unmatched junction nucleotides: 7. This CDR3 has 15 residues. CDR3 sequence: CASSRSTGNNEKLFF. The CDR3 bases are TGTGCCAGCAGTCGGTCGACAGGGAATAATGAAAAACTGTTTTTT.

This clone was recorded only once. This chain links TRBV15 with TRBJ2-3; TRBD2 aligns across 11 bases. From germline, CDR1 is LNHNV and CDR2 YYDKDF (reference sequence). J gave up 2 bases and V 6 bases, and 4 bases lay outside the gene matches. The CDR3 contains 15 residues. Here the CDR3 reads CATRSLAGVTDTQYF. The CDR3 nucleotides read TGTGCCACCAGGTCACTAGCGGGGGTCACAGATACGCAGTATTTT. The variable domain in full, completed from reference TRBV15 and TRBJ2-3, reads DAMVIQNPRYQVTQFGKPVTLSCSQTLNHNVMYWYQQKSSQAPKLLFHYYDKDFNNEADTPDNFQSRRPNTSFCFLDIRSPGLGDTAMYLCATRSLAGVTDTQYFGPGTRLTVL.

The chain combines TRBV24-1 with TRBJ2-3; 8 bases are shared with TRBD1. The V gene's germline CDR1 is KGHDR and CDR2 SFDVKD. The V segment lost 3 bases and the J segment 7 bases; nucleotides outside the gene matches: 5. The CDR3 covers 14 residues. CDR3 in DNA: TGTGCCACCAGTGATCAGGGGGCAGGCTATACGCAGTATTTT. It specifies CATSDQGAGYTQYF.

The CDR3 region is CASSFLAGGLEQYF. For the CDR3, the DNA is TGTGCCAGCAGCTTTCTAGCGGGGGGGCTTGAGCAGTACTTC. V usage is TRBV5-6 and J usage is TRBJ2-7; the match to TRBD2 covers 12 bases. V shed 2 bases, J shed 7 bases, and the junction held 4 bases outside the gene matches. This CDR3 comprises 14 residues. Germline CDR1 SGHDT, CDR2 YYEEEE.